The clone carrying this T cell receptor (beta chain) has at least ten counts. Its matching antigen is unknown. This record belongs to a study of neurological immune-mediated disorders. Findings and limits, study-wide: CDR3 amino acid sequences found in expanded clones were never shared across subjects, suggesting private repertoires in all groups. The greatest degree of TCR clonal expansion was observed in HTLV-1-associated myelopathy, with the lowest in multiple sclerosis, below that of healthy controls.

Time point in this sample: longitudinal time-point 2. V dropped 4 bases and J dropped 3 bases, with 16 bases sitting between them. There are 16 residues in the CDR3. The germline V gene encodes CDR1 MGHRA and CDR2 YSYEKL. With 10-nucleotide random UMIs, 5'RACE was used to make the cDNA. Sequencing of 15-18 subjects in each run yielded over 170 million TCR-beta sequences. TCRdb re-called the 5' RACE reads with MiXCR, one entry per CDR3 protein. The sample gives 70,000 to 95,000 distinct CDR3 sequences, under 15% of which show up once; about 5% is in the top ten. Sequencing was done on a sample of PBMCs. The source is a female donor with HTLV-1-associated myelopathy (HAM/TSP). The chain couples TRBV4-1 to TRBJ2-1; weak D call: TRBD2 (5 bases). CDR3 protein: CASSRKDSTYYNEQFF. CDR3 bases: TGCGCCAGCAGCCGAAAGGACTCGACCTACTACAATGAGCAGTTCTTC.